Sequencing of this T cell receptor (beta chain) was carried out in a study of regulatory T cells in long-lasting Graves disease. As for this clonotype: A much more abundant neighbour one base away suggests this may be a read error.

Time point meaning: newly diagnosed GD, antithyroid drugs for less than 3 months. The TCR library was prepared using RNA isolated from PBMCs. Peripheral blood, approximately 9 milliliters of it, was drawn into EDTA tubes. The authors built TCR beta libraries using iRepertoire HTBI primers and Arm-PCR of CDR3 regions. TCRdb used MiXCR to reprocess the multiplex PCR reads, holding one entry per CDR3 protein. Among about 440,000 distinct CDR3 sequences listed, 15% to 20% were seen once. Separately, the same data were catalogued under a study of T cells in Graves' hyperthyroidism and ophthalmopathy.

The sample in question was peripheral blood mononuclear cells (PBMCs), obtained at new diagnosis, from a patient treated with antithyroid drugs. The sequence came from a young woman with Graves disease.

DNA of the CDR3: TGTGCCAGCGTGGGGACAGGGGAATTGGATGGCTACACCTTC. Protein product: CASVGTGELDGYTF. This chain uses TRBV28 with TRBJ1-2; the match to TRBD1 covers 10 bases. V lost 8 bases to trimming and J lost 6 bases; unmatched junction nucleotides: 9. The germline CDR1 and CDR2 sequences are MDHEN and SYDVKM. The CDR3 covers 14 residues.